One sample yielded the 22 T cell receptor beta chains listed below, sequenced in a study of control samples from healthy donors and cancer patients. Clones were read by immunoSEQ multiplex PCR, and TCRdb kept only the in-frame ones, dropping some. The table lists some 130,000 clones, 92% of them singletons, with 2.1% in the top ten. Sequencing was performed on blood. The origin of the receptors is a woman between 45 and 65 years old in good health.

V usage is TRBV4-2 and J usage is TRBJ1-4; D gene ambiguous. CDR1 is LGHNA and CDR2 is YNFKEQ in the germline V gene. The V and J ends lost 1 base and 0 bases respectively, with 18 bases between them. The CDR3 contains 19 residues. The CDR3 protein is CASSQGRLGLPATNEKLFF. In DNA, the CDR3 is TGTGCCAGCAGCCAAGGGCGATTAGGGTTGCCCGCAACTAATGAAAAACTGTTTTTT.

In DNA form, the CDR3 reads TGCGCCAGCAGGATGGACGGTGGGACCGGGGAGCTGTTTTTT. Its protein is CASRMDGGTGELFF. The gene calls are TRBV5-1 and TRBJ2-2; D unresolved. The V gene lost 5 bases and the J gene lost 5 bases, with 13 bases spanning the gap. The CDR3 spans 14 residues. Germline CDR1 reads SGHRS; CDR2 reads YFSETQ.

This clone showed up just a few times. A read error may account for a junction end that differs from germline. This chain uses TRBV5-1 with TRBJ1-1; D may be TRBD1 (6 bases). CDR1 and CDR2 from the germline V gene are SGHRS and YFSETQ. The CDR3 is 11 amino acids. CDR3 nucleotides: TGCGCCAGCAGCTTGGGGACAGTGACTCTCTTT. Translation gives CASSLGTVTLF.

The chain joins TRBV12-3 or TRBV12-4 to TRBJ1-5; no reliable D call. Trimming removed 6 bases from V and 1 base from J, with 7 bases in between. The CDR3 is 13 residues long. The CDR3 coding sequence is TGTGCCAGCAGCTCGAGGAGCAATCAGCCCCAGCATTTT. Its protein is CASSSRSNQPQHF.

V usage is TRBV27 and J usage is TRBJ2-7; 10 bases map to TRBD1. The CDR3 contains 15 residues. Per the germline V gene, CDR1 is MNHEY and CDR2 is SMNVEV (reference sequence). The ends lost 3 bases at V and 1 base at J; junction bases unmatched: 3. CDR3: CASSFGTGVSYEQYF. For the CDR3, the DNA is TGTGCCAGCAGTTTTGGGACAGGGGTTTCCTACGAGCAGTACTTC.

The chain combines TRBV6-2 or TRBV6-3 with TRBJ1-6; possible D gene TRBD1, 5 bases. CDR1 and CDR2 (germline): MNHEY, SVGEGT. The length of the CDR3 is 15 residues. Trimming took 8 bases from V and 5 from J, leaving 16 bases between them. The CDR3 DNA reads as TGTGCCAGCCGCCCCTCCAGGACAAATAATTCACCCCTCCACTTT. It specifies CASRPSRTNNSPLHF.

This chain joins TRBV5-1 and TRBJ1-6, with D uncertain. Germline lookup yields CDR1 SGHRS and CDR2 YFSETQ. V gave up 0 bases and J gave up 7 bases, with 8 bases separating them. The CDR3 runs 14 residues. This CDR3 reads CASSLGTGNSPLHF. The CDR3 DNA follows: TGCGCCAGCAGCTTGGGGACGGGGAATTCACCCCTCCACTTT.

This chain uses TRBV28 with TRBJ2-6, with D perhaps TRBD1 (7 bases). Trimming took 2 bases from V and 0 from J, leaving 11 bases between them. CDR3 length equals 17 residues. Germline V gene data show CDR1 as MDHEN and CDR2 as SYDVKM. CDR3 sequence reads: CASSLAGQTSGANVLTF. The CDR3 DNA sequence: TGTGCCAGCAGTTTAGCGGGACAGACCTCTGGGGCCAACGTCCTGACTTTC.

The chain combines TRBV15 with TRBJ1-2; no clear D gene. CDR1 LNHNV and CDR2 YYDKDF come from the germline V gene (reference sequence). Trimming left V 5 bases short and J 7 bases short, with 11 bases between. This CDR3 contains 12 residues. CDR3 residues: CATSAGEGGYTF. As DNA, the CDR3 is TGTGCCACCAGCGCCGGGGAGGGTGGCTACACCTTC.

The chain carries TRBV28 and TRBJ2-2; 7 bases map to TRBD2. This CDR3 region has 17 residues. Germline V gene data show CDR1 as MDHEN and CDR2 as SYDVKM. V lost 1 base and J lost 4; bases outside the gene matches: 9. CDR3 bases: TGTGCCAGCAGTTTATTTGGGGCGGGAGCGAGCACCGGGGAGCTGTTTTTT. Translated, it gives CASSLFGAGASTGELFF.

J is TRBJ1-2 and V is TRBV6-4; D not resolved. The CDR3 is made up of 11 amino acids. Trimming took off 0 bases at V and 6 bases at J, with 2 bases between the two ends. CDR1 is MRHNA, CDR2 SNTAGT, per germline. CDR3 in DNA: TGTGCCAGCAGTGACTCTCATGGCTACACCTTC. It is translated as CASSDSHGYTF.

J is TRBJ2-1 and V is TRBV30; 12 nucleotides align to TRBD2. V was clipped by 5 bases and J by 7 bases; unmatched bases: 9. CDR1 GTSNPN and CDR2 SVGIG come from the germline V gene (reference sequence). This CDR3 contains 15 residues. In DNA form, the CDR3 reads TGTGCCTGGGCAAGACTAGCGGGAGTGGGGAATGAGCAGTTCTTC. Translating it yields CAWARLAGVGNEQFF. Full variable domain (remainder filled in from reference TRBV30 and TRBJ2-1): SQTIHQWPATLVQPVGSPLSLECTVEGTSNPNLYWYRQAAGRGLQLLFYSVGIGQISSEVPQNLSASRPQDRQFILSSKKLLLSDSGFYLCAWARLAGVGNEQFFGPGTRLTVL.

The chain recombines TRBV10-3 with TRBJ1-1, with D uncertain. V dropped 4 bases and J dropped 1 base, with 13 bases sitting between them. The germline V gene has CDR1 ENHRY and CDR2 SYGVKD. This CDR3 has 15 residues. The CDR3 is CAISAQTPGNTEAFF. CDR3 sequence (DNA): TGTGCCATCAGTGCCCAAACCCCCGGGAACACTGAAGCTTTCTTT.

The chain links TRBV24-1 to TRBJ1-2; D remains ambiguous. V lost 4 bases, J lost 5 bases, and 19 bases lay in between. Germline V gene data show CDR1 as KGHDR and CDR2 as SFDVKD. The CDR3 has 16 residues. CDR3: CATSDPRPTRRYGYTF. The CDR3 region has the DNA TGTGCCACCAGTGACCCTAGACCGACCAGAAGGTATGGCTACACCTTC.

This clone was detected only a few times. The genes are TRBV28 and TRBJ2-5, with 10 bases identical to TRBD2. CDR3 length: 14 amino acids. After removal of 4 bases from V and 5 bases from J, the junction contained 4 bases not matched to a gene. CDR1 is MDHEN, CDR2 SYDVKM, per germline. DNA for the CDR3: TGTGCCAGCAGTTCTCTAGCGGGAGTTGAGACCCAGTACTTC. Residues: CASSSLAGVETQYF.

The genes are TRBV7-8 and TRBJ2-3; weak D call: TRBD2 (6 bases). V lost 5 bases to trimming and J lost 0 bases, with 18 bases between them. This CDR3 is 17 amino acids long. Germline V CDR1 and CDR2: SGHVS, FQNEAQ. CDR3 nucleotides: TGTGCCAGCAGCCTCATTAGCGGCAGTTCTAGCACAGATACGCAGTATTTT. Encoded protein: CASSLISGSSSTDTQYF. The variable domain in full, with the rest retrieved from reference TRBV7-8 and TRBJ2-3, is GAGVSQSPRYKVAKRGQDVALRCDPISGHVSLFWYQQALGQGPEFLTYFQNEAQLDKSGLPSDRFFAERPEGSVSTLKIQRTQQEDSAVYLCASSLISGSSSTDTQYFGPGTRLTVL.

The chain has TRBV19 and TRBJ1-6, with 9 bases identical to TRBD1. Germline V gene data show CDR1 as LNHDA and CDR2 as SQIVND (reference sequence). V lost 6 bases and J lost 6; bases outside the gene matches: 6. CDR3 length equals 15 residues. The CDR3 protein is CASSGTGNANSPLHF. The CDR3, as DNA: TGTGCCAGTAGCGGGACAGGGAACGCTAATTCACCCCTCCACTTT.

The chain employs TRBV5-1 and TRBJ2-3, with a tentative D call TRBD2 (5 bases). Trimming stripped 4 bases from V and 3 bases from J, with 9 bases between. The CDR3 spans 13 residues. Germline assignment: CDR1 SGHRS and CDR2 YFSETQ. CDR3 DNA: TGCGCCAGCAGCCAAGACTATACAGATACGCAGTATTTT. Translation gives CASSQDYTDTQYF.

V and J are TRBV3-1 (or the pseudogene TRBV3-2) and TRBJ1-2; D remains ambiguous. V was trimmed by 1 base and J by 0 bases, leaving 6 bases between them. The CDR3 consists of 14 residues. Germline CDR1 and CDR2: LGHDT and YNNKEL (reference sequence). The CDR3 region has the DNA TGTGCCAGCAGCCAAGGCGCAGCTAACTATGGCTACACCTTC. It encodes CASSQGAANYGYTF.

The V call is TRBV9, the J call TRBJ1-4; D ambiguous. V was shortened by 0 bases and J by 8 bases, with 14 bases between the two germline ends. Looked up from germline, CDR1 is SGDLS and CDR2 is YYNGEE. The CDR3 has 15 residues. The CDR3 sequence: CASSVAGGVGEKLFF. CDR3 nucleotide sequence: TGTGCCAGCAGCGTAGCGGGTGGGGTCGGGGAAAAACTGTTTTTT.

The chain has TRBV18 and TRBJ1-2; the match to TRBD1 covers 7 bases. CDR3 size: 13 residues. Germline V CDR1 and CDR2: KGHSH, LQKENI. V dropped 6 bases and J dropped 6; count of bases not matched to a gene: 7. The CDR3 nucleotides are TGTGCCAGCTCTCTCGACAGGGATAATGGCTACACCTTC. It yields the protein CASSLDRDNGYTF.

The DNA of the CDR3 is TGTGCCAGCAGTTACTCACTGTATGGCTACACCTTC. Amino acids: CASSYSLYGYTF. V usage is TRBV6-6 and J usage is TRBJ1-2; D call uncertain. The CDR3 is 12 amino acids. CDR1 and CDR2 (germline): MNHNY, SVGAGI (reference sequence). Trimming took 0 bases from V and 5 from J, leaving 4 bases between them.